This TCR beta chain was captured by sequencing in a study of CD8 T cells in Susac syndrome. cDNA came from approximately 0.5 to 1 ug RNA primed by random hexamers. The CDR3 of TCR beta was amplified by immunoSEQ multiplex PCR across 54 Vbeta and 13 Jbeta. In TCRdb, the immunoSEQ multiplex PCR reads were re-called with MiXCR into one record per CDR3 protein. The data hold about 69,000 distinct CDR3 sequences, with roughly 94% observed a single time. J lost 4 bases, V lost 7 bases, and 18 bases had no gene match. CDR3 length: 18 residues. Germline V CDR1 and CDR2: SGHTA, FQGNSA. Material: CD8+ T cells from PBMCs. This TCR derives from a human donor in good health. This chain uses TRBV7-2 with TRBJ2-5; 10 bases match TRBD2. Here the CDR3 DNA reads TGTGCCAGCAACCGTTTAGGGGCCAGCGGGGGGGCCGGAGAGACCCAGTACTTC. This sequence encodes CASNRLGASGGAGETQYF.